These T cell receptor beta chains were read from a single sample in a study of CD8 T cells in ankylosing spondylitis. One entry per CDR3 protein results from TCRdb running MiXCR on the 5' RACE reads. The table shows some 250,000 distinct CDR3 sequences, with around 9.1% occurring only once. Input material: blood, either unsorted or a sorted T cell fraction (not recorded which). All receptors derive from a male donor with ankylosing spondylitis or in good health (not recorded which). The CDR3 runs from the conserved cysteine through the conserved F or W. A D gene is named only where the DNA matches it firmly. Expanded clones get a size class; other rows say once, few or many, or leave the size out.

TRBJ2-3 | many | - | TRBV5-1 | TGCGCCAGCAGCTTGGTTGGCACCACAGATACGCAGTATTTT | CASSLVGTTDTQYF
TRBJ1-6 | many | - | TRBV3-1 | TGTGCCAGCAGCCAAGCTAGAGGGTCTTCACCCCTCCACTTT | CASSQARGSSPLHF
TRBJ1-1 | many | - | TRBV12-3/TRBV12-4 | TGTGCCAGCAGTTTAAAGGGTCAGGGTGAAGCTTTCTTT | CASSLKGQGEAFF
TRBJ2-3 | - | TRBD2 | TRBV4-2 | TGTGCCAGCAGCCCGATAGCGGGAGCGGGGGGGAATACGCAGTATTTT | CASSPIAGAGGNTQYF
TRBJ1-1 | many | - | TRBV20-1 | TGCAGTGCTAAACACGTCTCCGGGGCGAACACTGAAGCTTTCTTT | CSAKHVSGANTEAFF
TRBJ2-5 | many | - | TRBV5-1 | TGCGCCAGCAGCCACGGGACTCCCCGGGAGACCCAGTACTTC | CASSHGTPRETQYF
TRBJ2-7 | - | TRBD1 | TRBV5-5 | TGTGCCAGCAGCTTGAAGGGGGCTTGGTACGAGCAGTACTTC | CASSLKGAWYEQYF
TRBJ2-1 | many | - | TRBV15 | TGTGCCACCAGCAGAGATCTTAGGCTATCAATATCTCCGGATGAGCAGTTCTTC | CATSRDLRLSISPDEQFF
TRBJ2-1 | many | - | TRBV24-1 | TGTGCCACCTCGCGGGGCCTACAGTTCTTC | CATSRGLQFF
TRBJ1-1 | many | - | TRBV28 | TGTGCCAGCAGTCCGGGAGGGGGTCTCTCTGAAGCTTTCTTT | CASSPGGGLSEAFF
TRBJ2-3 | few | - | TRBV30 | TGTGCCTGGAGTGCAGGCGGTACGCAGTATTTT | CAWSAGGTQYF
TRBJ1-2 | few | TRBD1 | TRBV6-4 | TGTGCCAGCAGCCCCGACAGGGGGACCTATGGCTACACCTTC | CASSPDRGTYGYTF
TRBJ2-2 | - | - | TRBV12-3/TRBV12-4 | TGTGCCAGCAGTTTTGAGGGCAGGGCGAACACCGGGGAGCTGTTTTTT | CASSFEGRANTGELFF
TRBJ2-5 | - | - | TRBV15 | TGTGCCATAGGGAGGGACAGCAAAGAGACCCAGTACTTC | CAIGRDSKETQYF
TRBJ2-3 | many | TRBD2 | TRBV5-1 | TGCGCCAGCAGCTTCTCTAGCGGAGATGGAGATACGCAGTATTTT | CASSFSSGDGDTQYF
TRBJ2-3 | many | TRBD2 | TRBV11-2 | TGTGCCAGCAGCTTAGATCAAGTACTAGCGGGAGATACGCAGTATTTT | CASSLDQVLAGDTQYF
TRBJ1-1 | many | TRBD1 | TRBV5-6 | TGTGCCAGCATCTCGGCGGGGACAGGGAACACTGAAGCTTTCTTT | CASISAGTGNTEAFF
TRBJ2-7 | - | - | TRBV27 | TGTGCCAGCAGTTTATCGCTCGGGGTAAGCGAGCAGTACTTC | CASSLSLGVSEQYF
TRBJ1-5 | many | - | TRBV5-5 | TGTGCCAGCAGCTTGGGGCGGACAAATAATCAGCCCCAGCATTTT | CASSLGRTNNQPQHF
TRBJ1-5 | many | - | TRBV20-1 | TGCAGTGCGAAGTCGGAAGGTTATAGCAATCAGCCCCAGCATTTT | CSAKSEGYSNQPQHF
TRBJ1-2 | - | TRBD1 | TRBV30 | TGTGCCTGGAGTGGACAGGGCGGCGGCTACACCTTC | CAWSGQGGGYTF
TRBJ2-3 | many | TRBD1 | TRBV24-1 | TGTGCCACCAGTGATCCCGGGACAGGAAAATTCTCGGCCACAGATACGCAGTATTTT | CATSDPGTGKFSATDTQYF
TRBJ2-4 | - | - | TRBV4-2 | TGTGCCAGCAGCCCCGGGGTCCTAGCCAAAAACATTCAGTACTTC | CASSPGVLAKNIQYF
TRBJ2-1 | many | - | TRBV4-3 | TGCGCCAGCAGCCAAGATAAACTCCCGGGGTTCAATGAGCAGTTCTTC | CASSQDKLPGFNEQFF
TRBJ1-1 | - | - | TRBV19 | TGTGCCAGTACCCGGAAAGGGGGGTACGCCGAGAACACTGAAGCTTTCTTT | CASTRKGGYAENTEAFF
TRBJ2-5 | - | - | TRBV7-8 | TGTGCCAGCAGCTTAGCGCGGACTGACGAGACCCAGTACTTC | CASSLARTDETQYF
TRBJ2-1 | many | TRBD1 | TRBV29-1 | TGCAGCGTTGAAGGACAGGGGGCTTACAATGAGCAGTTCTTC | CSVEGQGAYNEQFF
TRBJ2-7 | few | - | TRBV6-2/TRBV6-3 | TGTGCCAGCAGTAACGGGCTCTACGAGCAGTACTTC | CASSNGLYEQYF
TRBJ1-6 | many | - | TRBV20-1 | TGCAGTGCTAGAGACCCAGGCTATAATTCACCCCTCCACTTT | CSARDPGYNSPLHF
TRBJ1-5 | many | - | TRBV20-1 | TGCAGTGCTTACCGGGACGGCAATCAGCCCCAGCATTTT | CSAYRDGNQPQHF
TRBJ1-2 | many | - | TRBV9 | TGTGCCAGCAGCGCCCCGGGACGGAACTATGGCTACACCTTC | CASSAPGRNYGYTF
TRBJ2-3 | many | - | TRBV5-1 | TGCGCCAGCAGCTTGGTGGCCATCCTGGGAACAGGGAGGACAGATACGCAGTATTTT | CASSLVAILGTGRTDTQYF
TRBJ2-3 | many | - | TRBV28 | TGTGCCAGCAGTCCTCGGGTACTTAAGCTTGATACGCAGTATTTT | CASSPRVLKLDTQYF
TRBJ2-1 | many | - | TRBV20-1 | TGCAGTGCTAGAGACGGGGTAGCGCTATACAATGAGCAGTTCTTC | CSARDGVALYNEQFF
TRBJ2-1 | many | TRBD2 | TRBV12-3/TRBV12-4 | TGTGCCAGCAGTAGACTTCTAGCGGAGAGCAATGAGCAGTTCTTC | CASSRLLAESNEQFF
TRBJ2-5 | few | TRBD1 | TRBV5-1 | TGCGCCAGCAGCGAGGGACAGGACCAAGAGACCCAGTACTTC | CASSEGQDQETQYF
TRBJ2-1 | many | TRBD2 | TRBV5-1 | TGCGCCAGCAGCTTCCGGACTAGCGGGCCTGGCAATGAGCAGTTCTTC | CASSFRTSGPGNEQFF
TRBJ1-1 | many | - | TRBV6-1 | TGTGCCAGCAGTAATTCCGGGACGGGGAACACTGAAGCTTTCTTT | CASSNSGTGNTEAFF
TRBJ1-1 | many | - | TRBV7-2 | TGTGCCAGCAGCTTAGAAGCCAGGGTAAACACTGAAGCTTTCTTT | CASSLEARVNTEAFF
TRBJ1-3 | many | - | TRBV3-1 | TGTGCCAGCAGCCCGGGGGCGAAACAGGGTAGTGGAAACACCATATATTTT | CASSPGAKQGSGNTIYF